This T cell receptor (beta chain) was identified in a study of blood T cells in healthy people across ages. The study's findings and limits: Per million T cells, TCR beta diversity dropped about linearly as age rose. Diversity of TCR beta correlated strongly with naive T cell percentage.

Details on this clonotype: Its antigen is unidentified.

The individuals who served as donors were healthy Caucasians living in Russia, aged about 6 to 100. The sample, around 10 milliliters of peripheral blood, was drawn from each donor. The CDR3 sequence is 17 residues long. Trimming stripped 1 base from V and 0 bases from J, with 15 bases between. Germline loops: CDR1 SEHNR, CDR2 FQNEAQ (reference sequence). Sample-barcoded 5' priming and a J-beta primer mix drove a second PCR of about 6 to 12 cycles. TCRdb used MiXCR to reprocess the 5' RACE reads, holding one entry per CDR3 protein. The sample includes about 1.5 million distinct CDR3 sequences, 42% of them seen just once.

The origin of this receptor is a woman aged 18 to 35 in good health. Sequencing used blood. The rearrangement uses TRBV7-9 and TRBJ1-1; D is uncertain. In DNA, the CDR3 is TGTGCCAGCAGCTTAGGAGGTCGGGTAAATATGAACACTGAAGCTTTCTTT. Its protein is CASSLGGRVNMNTEAFF.